This is a list of T cell receptor beta chains from one sample in a study of blood T cell repertoires in COVID-19. TCRdb's table, derived via immunoSEQ multiplex PCR, lists solely in-frame clones and lacks some. Among 35,000 to 50,000 clones, 70% to 90% were seen once, and the ten largest hold roughly 4.8%. Sequenced input: peripheral blood. Every receptor here comes from a human donor in a cohort sampled during active COVID-19. CDR3s include the opening cysteine and the closing phenylalanine or tryptophan. A D gene is named only where the DNA matches it firmly. Clone size is stated in some rows and not others, as once, few, many or a class when expanded.

j_call | clone_size | v_call | cdr3_length | d_call | cdr3_aa | cdr3_nt
TRBJ2-7 | - | TRBV7-9 | 14 | - | CASSASTGFHEQYF | TGTGCCAGCAGCGCCTCTACAGGGTTCCACGAGCAGTACTTC
TRBJ1-2 | - | TRBV6-5 | 13 | - | CASIPSGGYGYTF | TGTGCCAGCATCCCTTCGGGTGGCTATGGCTACACCTTC
TRBJ2-2 | - | TRBV6-1 | 18 | - | CASSEPLRTGPNTGELFF | TGTGCCAGCAGTGAACCCTTGAGAACAGGGCCGAACACCGGGGAGCTGTTTTTT
TRBJ1-3 | - | TRBV25-1 | 14 | - | CASSLSGSGNTIYF | TGTGCCAGCAGCTTAAGCGGCTCTGGAAACACCATATATTTT
TRBJ1-2 | - | TRBV9 | 18 | TRBD1 | CASSAGGSGGQSNYGYTF | TGTGCCAGCAGCGCCGGCGGGTCAGGGGGCCAATCCAACTATGGCTACACCTTC
TRBJ2-2 | - | TRBV29-1 | 13 | - | CSVAGLPLGELFF | TGCAGCGTCGCGGGACTCCCCCTAGGGGAGCTGTTTTTT
TRBJ2-3 | - | TRBV9 | 14 | - | CASSLTRGTDTQYF | TGTGCCAGCAGCCTGACACGTGGCACAGATACGCAGTATTTT
TRBJ2-5 | - | TRBV11-1 | 18 | TRBD2 | CASSLARVSGALQETQYF | TGTGCCAGCAGCTTAGCGCGGGTTAGCGGGGCCTTGCAAGAGACCCAGTACTTC
TRBJ2-5 | few | TRBV9 | 19 | - | CASSVGREIKPSLQETQYF | TGTGCCAGCAGCGTAGGGAGGGAGATTAAGCCATCCCTGCAAGAGACCCAGTACTTC
TRBJ2-2 | - | TRBV28 | 14 | - | CASGVQGNTGELFF | TGTGCCAGCGGAGTACAGGGAAACACCGGGGAGCTGTTTTTT
TRBJ2-5 | once | TRBV3-1/TRBV3-2 | 15 | TRBD2 | CASSLQLAGQETQYF | TGTGCCAGCAGCCTTCAACTAGCGGGACAAGAGACCCAGTACTTC
TRBJ2-7 | - | TRBV7-9 | 16 | TRBD2 | CASSLSGRESGYEQYF | TGTGCCAGCAGCTTAAGCGGGCGGGAGTCGGGGTACGAGCAGTACTTC
TRBJ1-5 | - | TRBV19 | 14 | - | CASSSSQGLEPQHF | TGTGCCAGTAGTTCATCCCAGGGTTTGGAGCCCCAGCATTTT
TRBJ2-5 | - | TRBV11-2 | 17 | - | CASSLDQGRRWQETQYF | TGTGCCAGCAGCTTAGACCAGGGTCGAAGATGGCAAGAGACCCAGTACTTC
TRBJ2-3 | - | TRBV18 | 16 | TRBD2 | CASSGWTSGGTDTQYF | TGTGCCAGCTCAGGGTGGACTAGCGGAGGCACAGATACGCAGTATTTT
TRBJ2-7 | - | TRBV7-3 | 19 | TRBD1 | CASSPTGTDRPPNFYEQYF | TGTGCCAGCAGTCCAACCGGGACAGATCGTCCACCCAACTTCTACGAGCAGTACTTC
TRBJ1-4 | - | TRBV18 | 18 | TRBD1 | CASSLPGQGSATNEKLFF | TGTGCCAGCTCACTACCGGGACAGGGGTCGGCAACTAATGAAAAACTGTTTTTT
TRBJ2-7 | few | TRBV2 | 13 | - | CASKDSAIYEQYF | TGTGCCAGCAAAGACAGCGCTATCTACGAGCAGTACTTC
TRBJ2-1 | - | TRBV7-3 | 17 | TRBD1 | CASSRLPGTVVGNEQFF | TGTGCCAGCAGCCGGCTCCCCGGGACAGTGGTTGGCAATGAGCAGTTCTTC
TRBJ2-1 | - | TRBV3-1/TRBV3-2 | 13 | - | CASSPGGDNEQFF | TGTGCCAGCAGCCCAGGCGGGGACAATGAGCAGTTCTTC
TRBJ2-7 | - | TRBV3-1/TRBV3-2 | 14 | TRBD2 | CASSPPAGVGEQYF | TGTGCCAGCAGCCCCCCGGCGGGAGTGGGCGAGCAGTACTTC
TRBJ1-5 | once | TRBV3-1/TRBV3-2 | 13 | - | CASSPGGRSPQHF | TGTGCCAGCAGTCCGGGAGGCCGGTCGCCCCAGCATTTT
TRBJ1-2 | - | TRBV27 | 13 | - | CASSLGGAAGYTF | TGTGCCAGCAGTTTAGGGGGGGCCGCCGGCTACACCTTC
TRBJ2-3 | - | TRBV2 | 13 | TRBD1 | CASGGQDSDTQYF | TGTGCCAGCGGTGGACAGGATTCAGATACGCAGTATTTT
TRBJ2-1 | - | TRBV11-2 | 16 | TRBD2 | CASSHGLLAGGNEQFF | TGTGCCAGCAGCCACGGACTATTAGCGGGTGGCAATGAGCAGTTCTTC
TRBJ2-1 | - | TRBV6-5 | 15 | TRBD2 | CASSKLAGILNEQFF | TGTGCCAGCAGTAAACTAGCGGGAATTCTAAATGAGCAGTTCTTC
TRBJ2-7 | - | TRBV14 | 15 | TRBD2 | CASSQGLAGYYEQYF | TGTGCCAGCAGCCAAGGACTAGCGGGATACTACGAGCAGTACTTC
TRBJ2-1 | - | TRBV28 | 18 | TRBD2 | CASSFYRAGTSGSFPQFF | TGTGCCAGCAGTTTCTATAGGGCCGGGACTAGCGGGAGTTTCCCGCAGTTCTTC
TRBJ2-7 | - | TRBV27 | 13 | - | CASSTHPSYEQYF | TGTGCCAGCAGTACCCATCCTAGCTACGAGCAGTACTTC
TRBJ1-4 | - | TRBV6-1 | 16 | - | CASSEGGSVGAEKLFF | TGTGCCAGCAGTGAAGGGGGTTCGGTGGGGGCGGAAAAACTGTTTTTT
TRBJ2-1 | - | TRBV28 | 19 | - | CASTSLQGGGRFTYNEQFF | TGTGCCAGCACCTCCTTACAGGGTGGCGGGAGATTCACCTACAATGAGCAGTTCTTC